The rows below give T cell receptor beta chains drawn from one sample of a study of cytomegalovirus exposure and HLA in healthy donors. TCRdb's table, derived via immunoSEQ multiplex PCR, lists solely in-frame clones and lacks some. This sample has about 130,000 clones, with roughly 73% found just once. Material for sequencing was PBMCs. All receptors derive from a male donor in good health and CMV-seronegative. Each CDR3 is given with its conserved first and last residue. The D gene is left open where the match is weak. The size entry is marked missing in some rows and otherwise reads once, few, many or a size class.

j_call	v_call	d_call	clone_size	cdr3_aa	cdr3_nt
TRBJ1-2	TRBV10-1	TRBD1	once	CASPPRDRDLVLNGYTF	TGCGCCAGCCCCCCCCGGGACAGGGACCTCGTTCTAAATGGCTACACCTTC
TRBJ1-4	TRBV6-5	TRBD1	few	CASGPGQLNEKLFF	TGTGCCAGCGGCCCGGGACAGCTTAATGAAAAACTGTTTTTT
TRBJ1-2	TRBV7-9	-	-	CASRRGEGNYGYTF	TGTGCCAGCAGAAGAGGCGAGGGAAACTACGGCTACACCTTC
TRBJ1-2	TRBV6-5	-	-	CASSSMTVASEGYTF	TGTGCCAGCAGTTCCATGACAGTTGCCTCGGAAGGCTACACCTTC
TRBJ2-5	TRBV29-1	-	few	CSVDSEETQYF	TGCAGCGTTGATTCCGAAGAGACCCAGTACTTC
TRBJ2-7	TRBV5-6	-	few	CASSLGAGAWEQYF	TGTGCCAGCAGCTTGGGGGCGGGGGCGTGGGAGCAGTACTTC
TRBJ1-1	TRBV6-1	-	-	CASSLGRGGAFF	TGTGCCAGCAGCTTAGGACGGGGGGGAGCTTTCTTT
TRBJ1-3	TRBV7-2	TRBD1	-	CASSLTGGESGNTIYF	TGTGCCAGCAGCTTAACAGGGGGCGAGAGTGGAAACACCATATATTTT
TRBJ2-5	TRBV4-1	TRBD1	-	CASSQARGREETQYF	TGCGCCAGCAGCCAAGCGAGGGGGCGAGAGGAGACCCAGTACTTC
TRBJ2-5	TRBV19	-	-	CASSISTAGAGTQYF	TGTGCCAGTAGTATTTCTACGGCGGGGGCAGGGACCCAGTACTTC
TRBJ1-5	TRBV21-1	-	-	CASSKFPRDRAGNQPQHF	TGTGCCAGCAGCAAATTTCCTCGGGACAGGGCTGGCAATCAGCCCCAGCATTTT
TRBJ1-2	TRBV7-9	-	-	CASSIWTQNYGYTF	TGTGCCAGCAGCATATGGACACAAAACTATGGCTACACCTTC
TRBJ2-1	TRBV19	TRBD2	-	CASSQRVAGGDEQFF	TGTGCCAGTAGCCAACGGGTAGCGGGGGGCGATGAGCAGTTCTTC
TRBJ2-4	TRBV9	TRBD1	-	CASSPRPGTGSLAKNIQYF	TGTGCCAGCAGCCCTCGTCCCGGGACAGGGTCGTTAGCCAAAAACATTCAGTACTTC
TRBJ1-4	TRBV11-1	TRBD1	-	CASSLDREEKLFF	TGTGCCAGTTCACTGGACAGGGAGGAAAAACTGTTTTTT
TRBJ2-7	TRBV9	-	-	CASSPRDTSSYEQYF	TGTGCCAGCAGCCCCCGGGACACCAGCTCCTACGAGCAGTACTTC
TRBJ2-2	TRBV4-3	TRBD1	-	CASSQAPRGRNTGELFF	TGCGCCAGCAGCCAAGCGCCCAGGGGGCGTAACACCGGGGAGCTGTTTTTT
TRBJ1-1	TRBV7-9	-	few	CASSLGQNTEAFF	TGTGCCAGCAGCTTAGGACAGAACACTGAAGCTTTCTTT
TRBJ2-7	TRBV6-1	TRBD2	-	CATTIASGDYEQYF	TGTGCCACGACAATAGCCAGCGGGGACTACGAGCAGTACTTC
TRBJ1-5	TRBV19	TRBD1	-	CASSIWRGTGGNQPQHF	TGTGCCAGTAGTATTTGGAGGGGGACAGGGGGCAATCAGCCCCAGCATTTT
TRBJ2-7	TRBV7-9	-	-	CASSSRLEQYF	TGTGCCAGCAGCTCCCGTCTCGAGCAGTACTTC
TRBJ2-5	TRBV13	-	-	CASSSTEDQETQYF	TGTGCCAGCAGCTCGACAGAAGATCAAGAGACCCAGTACTTC
TRBJ1-5	TRBV19	-	-	CASTPRLQGEWPQHF	TGTGCCAGTACCCCGCGATTACAGGGAGAGTGGCCCCAGCATTTT
TRBJ1-2	TRBV27	TRBD1	-	CASRPQGASGYTF	TGTGCCAGCAGACCACAGGGGGCTTCTGGCTACACCTTC
TRBJ1-4	TRBV9	-	-	CASSVAGGRNEKLFF	TGTGCCAGCAGCGTAGCAGGTGGCCGAAATGAAAAACTGTTTTTT
TRBJ1-2	TRBV7-9	-	-	CASSLDRSYGYTF	TGTGCCAGCAGCCTCGACAGGAGTTATGGCTACACCTTC
TRBJ2-1	TRBV6-4	-	-	CASSDAGPNAQFF	TGTGCCAGCAGTGACGCGGGGCCTAATGCGCAGTTCTTC
TRBJ2-1	TRBV7-6	TRBD2	-	CASSPSAGVYNEQFF	TGTGCCAGCAGCCCCTCAGCGGGGGTCTACAATGAGCAGTTCTTC
TRBJ2-7	TRBV7-9	-	-	CSSSLTELYEQYF	TGTTCCAGCAGCCTGACAGAGTTGTACGAGCAGTACTTC
TRBJ1-4	TRBV5-1	-	-	CASSLAPGTPRGEKLFF	TGCGCCAGCAGCTTGGCCCCAGGGACTCCGAGGGGTGAAAAACTGTTTTTT
TRBJ2-3	TRBV10-3	-	-	CAISESTGEGADTQYF	TGTGCCATCAGTGAGTCGACGGGGGAGGGGGCAGATACGCAGTATTTT
TRBJ2-2	TRBV5-4	TRBD2	-	CASSSGTRHTGELFF	TGTGCCAGCAGCTCCGGGACTAGACACACCGGGGAGCTGTTTTTT
TRBJ2-5	TRBV6-5	-	-	CASSYREGETQYF	TGTGCCAGCAGCTACAGAGAGGGAGAGACCCAGTACTTC
TRBJ1-1	TRBV4-3	TRBD1	few	CASSQARGLNEAFF	TGCGCCAGCAGCCAAGCCAGGGGGCTCAATGAAGCTTTCTTT
TRBJ1-1	TRBV5-1	-	-	CASSGPREGKAFF	TGCGCCAGCAGCGGTCCCAGGGAGGGAAAAGCTTTCTTT
TRBJ2-7	TRBV7-6	-	-	CASSAPGTYEQYF	TGTGCCAGCAGTGCGCCCGGGACCTACGAGCAGTACTTC
TRBJ2-5	TRBV5-1	TRBD1	-	CASSPDGQGGRETQYF	TGCGCCAGCAGCCCCGACGGACAGGGAGGAAGGGAGACCCAGTACTTC
TRBJ2-7	TRBV4-1	-	-	CASSQSYSGSYEQYF	TGCGCCAGCAGCCAGTCTTATAGCGGTTCCTACGAGCAGTACTTC
TRBJ2-7	TRBV7-2	-	-	CASSHTHEYEQYF	TGTGCCAGCAGCCATACCCATGAGTACGAGCAGTACTTC
TRBJ2-2	TRBV4-3	-	-	CASSQEYSLTGELFF	TGCGCCAGCAGCCAAGAGTACTCCTTAACCGGGGAGCTGTTTTTT
TRBJ2-2	TRBV4-2	TRBD2	-	CASSQDIPSGGELFF	TGTGCCAGCAGCCAAGATATACCTAGCGGCGGGGAGCTGTTTTTT
TRBJ1-1	TRBV19	TRBD1	few	CASSATGTAMNTEAFF	TGTGCCAGTAGTGCTACCGGGACAGCTATGAACACTGAAGCTTTCTTT
TRBJ2-5	TRBV5-1	TRBD2	-	CASSPGLAGGNQETQYF	TGCGCCAGCAGCCCGGGACTAGCGGGGGGTAATCAAGAGACCCAGTACTTC
TRBJ1-4	TRBV19	-	-	CASSNRFNEKLFF	TGTGCCAGTAGCAACAGGTTTAATGAAAAACTGTTTTTT
TRBJ2-3	TRBV9	-	-	CASSGEGGTDTQYF	TGTGCCAGCAGCGGAGAGGGAGGCACAGATACGCAGTATTTT
TRBJ2-5	TRBV29-1	TRBD2	-	CSVATPGGDQETQYF	TGCAGCGTTGCCACACCGGGGGGGGACCAAGAGACCCAGTACTTC
TRBJ2-7	TRBV10-1	-	-	CASSESSAAYEQYF	TGCGCCAGCAGTGAGTCGTCAGCGGCCTACGAGCAGTACTTC
TRBJ2-7	TRBV6-5	-	-	CASSYSGRGYEQYF	TGTGCCAGCAGTTACTCCGGCAGGGGATACGAGCAGTACTTC
TRBJ1-2	TRBV7-2	TRBD1	-	CASSLQGADAGYTF	TGTGCCAGCAGCTTACAGGGGGCGGATGCTGGCTACACCTTC
TRBJ2-5	TRBV6-1	TRBD2	-	CASSPGTRETQYF	TGTGCCAGCAGTCCCGGGACTAGGGAGACCCAGTACTTC
TRBJ2-7	TRBV6-5	TRBD2	-	CASSTWGGEAYEQYF	TGTGCCAGCAGTACCTGGGGGGGGGAGGCCTACGAGCAGTACTTC
TRBJ2-1	TRBV6-5	TRBD2	-	CASSYGSGTSEQFF	TGTGCCAGCAGTTACGGGTCCGGGACTAGTGAGCAGTTCTTC
TRBJ1-1	TRBV5-1	-	few	CASSLDVRNTEAFF	TGCGCCAGCAGCTTGGATGTCCGGAACACTGAAGCTTTCTTT
TRBJ1-5	TRBV6-1	-	-	CASSAWQAPRNQPQHF	TGTGCCAGCAGTGCATGGCAGGCGCCCCGCAATCAGCCCCAGCATTTT
TRBJ2-2	TRBV11-3	TRBD2	-	CASSPPSGGVMGELFF	TGTGCCAGCAGCCCCCCTAGCGGGGGGGTGATGGGGGAGCTGTTTTTT
TRBJ2-7	TRBV5-1	-	-	CASSLAPGYEQYF	TGCGCCAGCAGCTTGGCACCCGGCTACGAGCAGTACTTC
TRBJ2-7	TRBV27	TRBD1	once	CASSIRTGPPKTKQYF	TGTGCCAGCAGTATCCGGACAGGCCCCCCAAAAACGAAGCAGTACTTC